The 22 T cell receptor beta chains below were found in one sample sequenced in a study of neurological immune-mediated disorders (dated by TCRdb to the late 2010s). The time point label corresponds to: longitudinal time-point 1 (baseline). Library method: 5' RACE. For sequencing, an Illumina HiSeq 2500 was employed. TCRdb reworked the public reads: Q25 trimming with fastp, MiXCR clone assembly, productive beta chains retained. For every CDR3 protein sequence, its rows merge into one entry that carries the most common genes and DNA. For this sample the table gives about 57,000 distinct CDR3 sequences, of which over 8.5% were detected only once. The ten largest clones add up to around 7% of the sample. Material for sequencing was PBMCs. The source of these receptors is a male donor with HTLV-1-associated myelopathy (HAM/TSP).

This sequence joins TRBV3-1 and TRBJ2-7, with 8 nucleotides matching TRBD1. The V gene's germline CDR1 is LGHDT and CDR2 YNNKEL (reference sequence). This CDR3 has 17 amino acids. The V gene end was trimmed by 0 bases and the J gene end by 2 bases; junction bases not matched to a gene: 9. The CDR3 loop is CASSQDLGRDRPYEQYF. The CDR3 nucleotides read TGTGCCAGCAGCCAAGATTTAGGGCGGGACAGGCCCTACGAGCAGTACTTC.

There are many counts of this clonotype. This rearrangement joins TRBV10-3 to TRBJ1-5, with D possibly matching TRBD1 (5 bases). From germline, CDR1 is ENHRY and CDR2 SYGVKD. V lost 2 bases to trimming and J lost 2 bases, with 13 bases between them. The CDR3 extends over 16 amino acids. The CDR3 spells CAISEARGGGNQPQHF. The CDR3 nucleotides are TGTGCCATCAGTGAGGCGCGGGGGGGGGGCAATCAGCCCCAGCATTTT.

The chain has TRBV5-1 and TRBJ2-7, with a weak D call TRBD2 (7 bases). Germline V CDR1 and CDR2: SGHRS, YFSETQ. The CDR3 runs to 15 residues. The V and J ends lost 3 bases and 7 bases respectively, with 20 bases between them. CDR3 nucleotides: TGCGCCAGCAGCTGGAAGCTCGGCGGGGGCGGGGAGCAGTACTTC. Encoded protein: CASSWKLGGGGEQYF.

This clonotype was detected ten times or more. The rearrangement uses TRBV6-1 and TRBJ2-5; 8 bases are a match to TRBD1. Germline-derived CDR1 and CDR2 are MNHNS and SASEGT. The V segment lost 0 bases and the J segment 5 bases; nucleotides outside the gene matches: 5. The CDR3 totals 15 residues. The CDR3: CASSEAAGGWETQYF. CDR3 bases: TGTGCCAGCAGTGAAGCAGCAGGGGGCTGGGAGACCCAGTACTTC.

This clonotype showed up many times. CDR3 region: CASSLYQVGSSGNTIYF. CDR3 DNA: TGCGCCAGCAGCTTGTATCAGGTCGGAAGCTCTGGAAACACCATATATTTT. The V call is TRBV5-1, the J call TRBJ1-3, with unresolved D. The germline V gene encodes CDR1 SGHRS and CDR2 YFSETQ. Trimming removed 1 base from V and 0 bases from J, with 14 bases in between. The CDR3 contains 17 residues. Full variable domain (rest looked up from reference TRBV5-1 and TRBJ1-3): KAGVTQTPRYLIKTRGQQVTLSCSPISGHRSVSWYQQTPGQGLQFLFEYFSETQRNKGNFPGRFSGRQFSNSRSEMNVSTLELGDSALYLCASSLYQVGSSGNTIYFGEGSWLTVV.

This clonotype was seen many times. This chain uses TRBV5-1 with TRBJ2-1; D remains unclear. The V and J ends lost 0 bases and 3 bases respectively, with 7 bases between them. Germline CDR1 and CDR2: SGHRS and YFSETQ. This CDR3 has 14 amino acids. The CDR3 DNA sequence: TGCGCCAGCAGCTTGGAGAGGAGCTACAATGAGCAGTTCTTC. Protein product: CASSLERSYNEQFF.

At least ten counts were recorded for this clonotype. This may stem from a read error, because a much larger clone lies one nucleotide away. The chain joins TRBV7-6 to TRBJ1-3, with D perhaps TRBD1 (6 bases). The CDR3 runs to 16 residues. Germline V gives CDR1 SGHVS, CDR2 FNYEAQ. The CDR3 reads CTSSLAQGISGNTIYF. CDR3 in DNA: TGTACCAGCAGCTTAGCCCAGGGGATCTCTGGAAACACCATATATTTT.

In this sample, this clonotype turned up many times. This chain joins TRBV20-1 and TRBJ2-3; D is ambiguous. Germline CDR1 and CDR2: DFQATT and SNEGSKA (reference sequence). Deletions cut 5 bases from V and 4 bases from J, with 19 bases between. This CDR3 contains 15 residues. CDR3 residues: CSAQQDFPTADTQYF. CDR3 in DNA: TGCAGTGCTCAACAAGACTTTCCCACCGCAGATACGCAGTATTTT.

This clonotype showed up many times. The rearrangement uses TRBV5-1 and TRBJ2-1, with D maybe TRBD1 (6 bases). The V and J ends lost 4 bases and 1 base respectively, with 15 bases between them. The germline gives CDR1 SGHRS, CDR2 YFSETQ. This CDR3 is built from 16 residues. CDR3 DNA: TGCGCCAGCAGCCTGTCATTACAGGGATCCTACAATGAGCAGTTCTTC. Translated: CASSLSLQGSYNEQFF.

Comment on this clonotype: A read error is possible here, since a much larger clone lies one base away. V and J are TRBV7-9 and TRBJ2-3, with 13 nucleotides matching TRBD2. The CDR3 length is 17 residues. Germline V gives CDR1 SEHNR, CDR2 FQNEAQ (reference sequence). CDR3 sequence reads: CVSSSKTSGGPTDTQYF. The CDR3 nucleotides read TGTGTCAGCAGTTCTAAGACTAGCGGGGGGCCAACAGATACGCAGTATTTT.

Comments on this clonotype: A much larger clone is a single base away; this may be a read error. The chain has TRBV20-1 and TRBJ1-1; 7 positions agree with TRBD1. V shed 2 bases and J 2 bases; nucleotides not matched to a gene: 8. The CDR3 contains 15 residues. Germline CDR1 reads DFQATT; CDR2 reads SNEGSKA (reference sequence). CDR3 in amino acids: CSARNWDSVNTEAFF. The CDR3 DNA sequence: TGCAGTGCTAGAAATTGGGACAGTGTAAACACTGAAGCTTTCTTT.

This clonotype occurred many times. The CDR3 DNA reads TGCGCCAGCAGTGAGTCCCAGGGGCAGGGGTGGTCACCCCTCCACTTT. It specifies CASSESQGQGWSPLHF. The chain couples TRBV10-2 to TRBJ1-6, with D possibly matching TRBD1 (6 bases). The V gene's germline CDR1 is WSHSY and CDR2 SAAADI. V dropped 0 bases and J dropped 10 bases, with 16 bases sitting between them. CDR3 length equals 16 residues.

Many counts were recorded for this clonotype. This chain joins TRBV5-1 and TRBJ2-1; 8 positions match TRBD2. Trimming removed 4 bases from V and 5 bases from J; junction bases left unmatched: 5. Germline loops: CDR1 SGHRS, CDR2 YFSETQ. CDR3 length equals 14 residues. The CDR3 reads CASSKGLGHNEQFF. CDR3 sequence (DNA): TGCGCCAGCAGCAAGGGACTAGGCCACAATGAGCAGTTCTTC.

The gene calls are TRBV12-3 or TRBV12-4 and TRBJ2-7, with 9 bases lining up with TRBD1. The CDR3 extends over 15 amino acids. V lost 4 bases, J lost 6 bases, and 10 bases stayed unmatched. CDR3 protein: CASSWGQGGQGEQYF. DNA for the CDR3: TGTGCCAGCAGTTGGGGACAGGGAGGACAGGGCGAGCAGTACTTC.

This clonotype was counted many times. This chain links TRBV5-6 with TRBJ1-2, with a tentative D call TRBD1 (5 bases). The V and J ends lost 3 bases and 11 bases respectively, with 20 bases between them. This CDR3 region has 14 residues. CDR1 and CDR2 (germline): SGHDT, YYEEEE. The CDR3 DNA reads as TGTGCCAGCAGCTCGCCCGGACGGGACTTGTGGTACACCTTC. Protein sequence: CASSSPGRDLWYTF.

The table lists this clonotype with many counts. The CDR3 sequence: CASSLGDLGGAWYEQFF. The CDR3 region has the DNA TGTGCCAGCAGTTTAGGGGATTTGGGGGGCGCTTGGTATGAGCAGTTCTTC. The chain employs TRBV12-3 or TRBV12-4 and TRBJ2-1; possibly TRBD1 or TRBD2 for D (6 bases each). V was shortened by 1 base and J by 8 bases, with 21 bases between the two germline ends. CDR3 length equals 17 residues.

This clonotype was observed many times. The chain is built from TRBV6-1 and TRBJ1-1; D is uncertain. Germline values: CDR1 MNHNS, CDR2 SASEGT. V dropped 1 base and J dropped 8 bases, with 11 bases sitting between them. The CDR3 loop spans 13 amino acids. Written as DNA, the CDR3 is TGTGCCAGCAGTGAAGTTAGGCAGCCCGAAGCTTTCTTT. Protein: CASSEVRQPEAFF.

This clonotype appeared many times. The chain employs TRBV2 and TRBJ2-3, with 8 bases matching TRBD1. From germline, CDR1 is SNHLY and CDR2 FYNNEI. J gave up 4 bases and V 8 bases, and 8 bases lay outside the gene matches. The length of the CDR3 is 14 residues. The CDR3 region is CASAATGVPDTQYF. Written as DNA, the CDR3 is TGTGCCAGCGCCGCGACAGGGGTCCCAGATACGCAGTATTTT.

This clonotype was counted at least ten times. V usage is TRBV28 and J usage is TRBJ2-3, with D perhaps TRBD1 or TRBD2 (5 bases each). V was cut by 6 bases and J by 2 bases, with 24 bases left in between. The CDR3 sequence is 18 residues long. The germline V gene encodes CDR1 MDHEN and CDR2 SYDVKM. CDR3 residues: CASRPSGVGAFVTDTQYF. As DNA, the CDR3 is TGTGCCAGCAGACCCTCCGGTGTCGGGGCATTTGTCACAGATACGCAGTATTTT.

The chain is built from TRBV6-6 and TRBJ2-1; TRBD1 matches at 8 bases. The CDR3 length is 14 residues. The germline V gene has CDR1 MNHNY and CDR2 SVGAGI (reference sequence). With 5 bases clipped from V and 7 bases from J, the junction kept 7 bases outside the gene matches. CDR3 sequence: CASSPLTGVNEQFF. The CDR3 nucleotides are TGTGCCAGCAGTCCGCTGACAGGGGTAAATGAGCAGTTCTTC.

In its sample, this clonotype was seen many times. The rearrangement uses TRBV5-1 and TRBJ2-1, with D maybe TRBD2 (5 bases). The CDR3 runs to 12 residues. Trimming shortened V by 0 bases and J by 13 bases, and 11 bases separated the two germline ends. Germline lookup yields CDR1 SGHRS and CDR2 YFSETQ. CDR3 sequence reads: CASSLAEADQFF. For the CDR3, the DNA is TGCGCCAGCAGCTTGGCCGAAGCGGATCAGTTCTTC. The full variable domain, completed using reference TRBV5-1 and TRBJ2-1, is KAGVTQTPRYLIKTRGQQVTLSCSPISGHRSVSWYQQTPGQGLQFLFEYFSETQRNKGNFPGRFSGRQFSNSRSEMNVSTLELGDSALYLCASSLAEADQFFGPGTRLTVL.

The sample holds many counts of this clonotype. The chain couples TRBV7-9 to TRBJ2-3; the match to TRBD1 covers 12 bases. V was pared by 7 bases and J by 1 base, with 9 bases of the junction left unmatched. Germline values: CDR1 SEHNR, CDR2 FQNEAQ (reference sequence). The CDR3 consists of 17 residues. The CDR3: CASTRPGTGGGTDTQYF. The DNA of the CDR3 is TGTGCCAGCACGCGGCCCGGGACAGGGGGCGGCACAGATACGCAGTATTTT.